The 18 T cell receptor beta chains in this list originate from one sample, sequenced in a study of CD8+ T cells in alopecia areata. Extraction of RNA preceded its reverse transcription into cDNA, which served as the sequencing template. Sequenced by immunoSEQ multiplex PCR; TCRdb stores in-frame clones only, minus some. This table has roughly 120,000 clones, roughly 66% appearing once. The specimen was CD4+ T cells sorted from blood. The source is a human donor in good health.

In this sample, this clone turned up once. The CDR3 is CSGGQGARTEAFF. DNA for the CDR3: TGCAGCGGTGGACAGGGGGCGAGGACTGAAGCTTTCTTT. V and J are TRBV29-1 and TRBJ1-1, with TRBD1 matching over 11 bases. CDR3 size: 13 residues. The V gene's germline CDR1 is SQVTM and CDR2 ANQGSEA. V lost 7 bases to trimming and J lost 5 bases; unmatched junction nucleotides: 6.

This clone was seen a few times. The chain recombines TRBV5-6 with TRBJ2-7, with D maybe TRBD1 (5 bases). This CDR3 has 16 residues. V dropped 4 bases and J dropped 3 bases, with 20 bases sitting between them. Germline V lookup: CDR1 SGHDT, CDR2 YYEEEE. CDR3 sequence (DNA): TGTGCCAGCAGCCCCCTTGCGCCAGGGTTGAGCTACGAGCAGTACTTC. Translated: CASSPLAPGLSYEQYF. Together with reference TRBV5-6 and TRBJ2-7, the CDR3 gives the full variable domain: DAGVTQSPTHLIKTRGQQVTLRCSPKSGHDTVSWYQQALGQGPQFIFQYYEEEERQRGNFPDRFSGHQFPNYSSELNVNALLLGDSALYLCASSPLAPGLSYEQYFGPGTRLTVT.

The rearrangement uses TRBV2 and TRBJ1-5, with TRBD1 matching over 8 bases. With V trimmed by 6 bases and J by 2 bases, 0 bases remained unmatched. The CDR3 is made up of 13 amino acids. Germline CDR1 reads SNHLY; CDR2 reads FYNNEI. The CDR3 reads CASRGQGNQPQHF. CDR3 coding DNA: TGTGCCAGCAGGGGACAGGGCAATCAGCCCCAGCATTTT.

As for this clone: Other DNA sequences of this sample code for an identical CDR3. The genes are TRBV29-1 and TRBJ1-1; no firm D call. CDR1 is SQVTM and CDR2 is ANQGSEA in the germline V gene. Trimming removed 4 bases at V and 0 bases at J, with 6 bases between. The CDR3 consists of 12 residues. CDR3 DNA sequence: TGCAGCGTTGCACGGGTGAACACTGAAGCTTTCTTT. As protein: CSVARVNTEAFF.

The chain joins TRBV23-1 to TRBJ2-5, with D unclear. TRBV23-1 is an ORF, with its function uncertain. The V and J ends lost 4 bases and 2 bases respectively, with 8 bases between them. The CDR3 totals 13 residues. The CDR3 here is CASSPAGQETQYF. The CDR3 DNA reads TGCGCCAGCAGTCCAGCTGGGCAAGAGACCCAGTACTTC.

The gene calls are TRBV2 and TRBJ1-2; D remains ambiguous. The CDR3 has 13 residues. Germline V gene lookup returns CDR1 SNHLY and CDR2 FYNNEI. Deletions cut 3 bases from V and 6 bases from J, with 11 bases between. For the CDR3, the DNA is TGTGCCAGCAGTGACGCAGGCCCGGATGGCTACACCTTC. Its translation: CASSDAGPDGYTF.

The chain carries TRBV4-1 and TRBJ1-1; D gene unclear. CDR3 length equals 18 residues. With 1 base removed from V and 5 bases from J, the gap between germline ends came to 23 bases. CDR1 and CDR2 from the germline V gene are MGHRA and YSYEKL. In DNA form, the CDR3 reads TGCGCCAGCAGCCAAGGTCCCCCCGCTTACGGAGGGAGGACTGAAGCTTTCTTT. Translating gives CASSQGPPAYGGRTEAFF.

The CDR3 region is CSVGGSQNTEAFF. The CDR3 DNA sequence: TGCAGCGTTGGTGGCAGCCAGAACACTGAAGCTTTCTTT. The chain couples TRBV29-1 to TRBJ1-1, with no clear D. Germline loops: CDR1 SQVTM, CDR2 ANQGSEA. There are 13 residues in the CDR3. V shed 4 bases and J shed 1 base, with 10 bases lying between them.

The V call is TRBV30, the J call TRBJ1-5; the D gene is possibly TRBD1 (5 bases). Looked up from germline, CDR1 is GTSNPN and CDR2 is SVGIG (reference sequence). The CDR3 has 12 amino acids. The V and J ends lost 6 bases and 7 bases respectively, with 13 bases between them. The CDR3 here is CACRRGGQPQHF. The DNA for the CDR3 is TGTGCCTGCCGGCGGGGGGGGCAGCCCCAGCATTTT.

This chain uses TRBV29-1 with TRBJ2-1; tentative D call: TRBD2 (6 bases). Germline values: CDR1 SQVTM, CDR2 ANQGSEA. CDR3 length: 12 amino acids. The ends were cut back, 4 bases at V and 6 bases at J, with 10 bases in the middle. The chain's CDR3 is CSVGRDSNEQFF. CDR3 nucleotide sequence: TGCAGCGTTGGGCGGGACTCCAATGAGCAGTTCTTC.

The chain combines TRBV7-6 with TRBJ1-6, with D tentatively TRBD1 (6 bases). This CDR3 region has 14 residues. Trimming cost V 5 bases and J 8 bases, with 13 bases left between them. Germline CDR1 reads SGHVS; CDR2 reads FNYEAQ. The CDR3 DNA follows: TGTGCCAGCAGCGCGACAGGTCTGGATTCACCCCTCCACTTT. Translating it yields CASSATGLDSPLHF.

The genes are TRBV5-6 and TRBJ1-2, with D unclear. CDR3 size: 12 residues. The germline V gene has CDR1 SGHDT and CDR2 YYEEEE. The V end lost 0 bases, the J end lost 8 bases, and 8 bases lay between the germline ends. CDR3 in amino acids: CASSLGVKGYTF. The CDR3 nucleotides read TGTGCCAGCAGCTTGGGGGTTAAAGGCTACACCTTC.

The chain joins TRBV4-1 to TRBJ2-5; tentative D call: TRBD2 (6 bases). CDR1 is MGHRA, CDR2 YSYEKL, per germline. The CDR3 is 16 amino acids. Trimming took off 1 base at V and 1 base at J, with 13 bases between the two ends. CDR3 in DNA: TGCGCCAGCAGCCAAGCTTTGAGGGGAGGCCAAGAGACCCAGTACTTC. Its protein is CASSQALRGGQETQYF.

This clone has a handful of counts. The chain links TRBV6-5 to TRBJ2-7; D not certain. Trimming removed 5 bases at V and 4 bases at J, with 6 bases between. This CDR3 has 11 residues. Germline V gene lookup returns CDR1 MNHEY and CDR2 SVGAGI. The CDR3 region is CASSDRYEQYF. The CDR3 nucleotides are TGTGCCAGCAGTGACCGTTACGAGCAGTACTTC.

The chain employs TRBV5-1 and TRBJ2-5, with TRBD2 as a possible D gene (6 bases). The V end was cut by 2 bases, the J end by 1 base, with 12 bases between. This CDR3 has 15 residues. Germline V lookup: CDR1 SGHRS, CDR2 YFSETQ. CDR3 DNA sequence: TGCGCCAGCAGCTTCTCCGGGACTTCCCAAGAGACCCAGTACTTC. Translating gives CASSFSGTSQETQYF.

The CDR3 DNA reads as TGTGCCATCAGTGAAGAAGGCCCCCCGTTCTTC. As protein: CAISEEGPPFF. The chain couples TRBV10-3 to TRBJ2-1; no clear D. Germline V gene lookup returns CDR1 ENHRY and CDR2 SYGVKD. CDR3 length: 11 amino acids. V dropped 3 bases and J dropped 15 bases, with 12 bases sitting between them.

The gene calls are TRBV7-2 and TRBJ2-4; D is uncertain. V was trimmed by 3 bases and J by 0 bases, leaving 6 bases between them. The CDR3 is 14 amino acids. Germline CDR1 and CDR2: SGHTA and FQGNSA. The CDR3 protein is CASSFSRAKNIQYF. CDR3 in DNA: TGTGCCAGCAGCTTTTCGAGAGCCAAAAACATTCAGTACTTC.

The rearrangement links TRBV29-1 to TRBJ1-2; 7 nucleotides match TRBD1. The CDR3 has 13 residues. V gave up 7 bases and J gave up 4 bases; unmatched junction bases: 9. Germline CDR1 reads SQVTM; CDR2 reads ANQGSEA. CDR3: CSAVTGSFYGYTF. CDR3 DNA: TGCAGCGCCGTGACAGGGTCTTTCTATGGCTACACCTTC.